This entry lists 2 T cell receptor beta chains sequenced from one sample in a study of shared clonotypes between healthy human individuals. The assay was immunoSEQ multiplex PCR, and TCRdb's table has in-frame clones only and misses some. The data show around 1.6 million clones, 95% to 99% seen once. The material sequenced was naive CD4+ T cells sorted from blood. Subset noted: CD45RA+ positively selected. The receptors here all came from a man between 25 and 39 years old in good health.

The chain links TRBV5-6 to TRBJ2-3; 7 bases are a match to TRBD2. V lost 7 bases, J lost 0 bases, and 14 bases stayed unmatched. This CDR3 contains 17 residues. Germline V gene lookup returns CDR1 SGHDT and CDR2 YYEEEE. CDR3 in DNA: TGTGCCAGCTCTGCCACCATAAGACTAGCCAGCACAGATACGCAGTATTTT. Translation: CASSATIRLASTDTQYF.

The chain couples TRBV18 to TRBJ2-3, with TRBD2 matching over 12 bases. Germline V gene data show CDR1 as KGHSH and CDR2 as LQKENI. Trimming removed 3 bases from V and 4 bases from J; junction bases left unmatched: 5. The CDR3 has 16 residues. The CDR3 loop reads CASSPTSGSLSDTQYF. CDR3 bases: TGTGCCAGCTCACCGACTAGCGGGAGCCTCTCAGATACGCAGTATTTT.